This TCR beta chain was documented in a study of cytomegalovirus exposure and HLA in healthy donors. 60 Vbeta and 13 Jbeta primers were used in PCR. Sequenced by immunoSEQ multiplex PCR; TCRdb stores in-frame clones only, minus some. This sample carries 150,000 or so clones, roughly four fifths of them seen once, and the ten largest clones take 1.4%. V shed 6 bases, J shed 6 bases, and the junction held 10 bases outside the gene matches. Looked up from germline, CDR1 is MDHEN and CDR2 is SYDVKM. The CDR3 runs to 14 residues. The sequencing sample was made of PBMCs. This clonotype was obtained from a man aged 25-45 years in good health and CMV-seropositive. This chain joins TRBV28 and TRBJ2-7, with 8 bases fitting TRBD2. The CDR3 sequence is CASRSPGLASEQYF. DNA of the CDR3: TGTGCCAGCAGATCCCCCGGACTAGCATCCGAGCAGTACTTC.